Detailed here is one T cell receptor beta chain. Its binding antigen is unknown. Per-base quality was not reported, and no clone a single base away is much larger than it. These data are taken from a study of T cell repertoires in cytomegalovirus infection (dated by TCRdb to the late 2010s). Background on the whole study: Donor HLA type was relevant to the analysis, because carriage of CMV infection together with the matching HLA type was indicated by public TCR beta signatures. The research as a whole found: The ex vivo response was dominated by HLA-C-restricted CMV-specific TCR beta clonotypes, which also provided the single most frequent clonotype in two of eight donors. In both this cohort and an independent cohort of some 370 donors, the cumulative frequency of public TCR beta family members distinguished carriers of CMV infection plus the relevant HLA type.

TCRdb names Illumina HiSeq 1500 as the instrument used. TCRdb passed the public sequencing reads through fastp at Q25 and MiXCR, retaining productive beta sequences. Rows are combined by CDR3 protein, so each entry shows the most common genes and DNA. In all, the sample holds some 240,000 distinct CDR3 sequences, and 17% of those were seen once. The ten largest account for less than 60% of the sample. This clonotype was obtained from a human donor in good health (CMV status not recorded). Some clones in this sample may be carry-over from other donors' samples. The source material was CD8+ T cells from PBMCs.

Read as DNA, the sequence is TGTGCCAGCAGCCGAGGAGACTATCCGGGACAGGGGGACTACGAGCAGTACTTC. It is translated as CASSRGDYPGQGDYEQYF. The chain is assembled from TRBV5-8 and TRBJ2-7, with 11 central nucleotides matching TRBD1. Clipping removes 4 bases from V and 3 bases from J, with 15 as the unmatched junction base count. Based on the germline V gene, the CDR1 and CDR2 sequences are SGHTS and YDEGEE. The CDR3 goes from the cysteine to the phenylalanine over 18 residues. The entry retains the CDR3 DNA only, 54 bases that are in frame from base 1.